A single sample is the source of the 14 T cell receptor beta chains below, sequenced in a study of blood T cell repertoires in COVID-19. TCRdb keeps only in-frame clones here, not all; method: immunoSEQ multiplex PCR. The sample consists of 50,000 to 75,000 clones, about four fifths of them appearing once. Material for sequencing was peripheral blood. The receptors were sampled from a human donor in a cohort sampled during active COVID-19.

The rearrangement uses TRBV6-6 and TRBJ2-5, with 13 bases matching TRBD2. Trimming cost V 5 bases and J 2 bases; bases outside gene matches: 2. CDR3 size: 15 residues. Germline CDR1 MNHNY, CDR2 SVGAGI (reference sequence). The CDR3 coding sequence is TGTGCCAGCAGTCGGGGACTAGCGGGGCAAGAGACCCAGTACTTC. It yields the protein CASSRGLAGQETQYF.

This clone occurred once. The CDR3 protein is CASSDRTKNNSPLHF. CDR3 bases: TGTGCCAGCAGTGATCGTACAAAGAATAATTCACCCCTCCACTTT. V and J are TRBV6-1 and TRBJ1-6, with D hard to call. The CDR3 runs 15 residues. Trimming removed 3 bases from V and 5 bases from J, with 11 bases in between. Germline loops: CDR1 MNHNS, CDR2 SASEGT.

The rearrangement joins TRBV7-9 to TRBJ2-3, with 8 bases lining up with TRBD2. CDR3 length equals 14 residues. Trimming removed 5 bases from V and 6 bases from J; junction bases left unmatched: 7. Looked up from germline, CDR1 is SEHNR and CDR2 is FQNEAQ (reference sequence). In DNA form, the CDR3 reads TGTGCCAGCAGCGAACAGCGGGGGATGGATACGCAGTATTTT. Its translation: CASSEQRGMDTQYF.

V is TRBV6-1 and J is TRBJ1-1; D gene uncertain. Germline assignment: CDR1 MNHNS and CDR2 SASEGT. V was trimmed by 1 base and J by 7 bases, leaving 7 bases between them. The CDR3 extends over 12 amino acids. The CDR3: CASSEGRFEAFF. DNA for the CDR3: TGTGCCAGCAGTGAAGGCAGGTTTGAAGCTTTCTTT.

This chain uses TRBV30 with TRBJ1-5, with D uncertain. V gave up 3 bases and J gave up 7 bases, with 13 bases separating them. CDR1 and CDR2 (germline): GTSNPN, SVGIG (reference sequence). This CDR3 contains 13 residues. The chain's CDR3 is CAWSAALGQPQHF. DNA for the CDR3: TGTGCCTGGAGCGCCGCTTTGGGCCAGCCCCAGCATTTT.

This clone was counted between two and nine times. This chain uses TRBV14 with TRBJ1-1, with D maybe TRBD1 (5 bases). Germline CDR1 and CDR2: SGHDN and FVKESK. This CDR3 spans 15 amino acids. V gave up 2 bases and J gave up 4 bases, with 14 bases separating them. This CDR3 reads CASSQRLGVGTEAFF. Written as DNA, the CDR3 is TGTGCCAGCAGCCAACGATTAGGGGTTGGCACTGAAGCTTTCTTT.

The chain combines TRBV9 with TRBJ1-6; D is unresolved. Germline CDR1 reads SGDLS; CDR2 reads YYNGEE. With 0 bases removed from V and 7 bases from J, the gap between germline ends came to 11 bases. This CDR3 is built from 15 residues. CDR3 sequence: CASSVGGTKNSPLHF. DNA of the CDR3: TGTGCCAGCAGCGTAGGAGGAACGAAGAATTCACCCCTCCACTTT.

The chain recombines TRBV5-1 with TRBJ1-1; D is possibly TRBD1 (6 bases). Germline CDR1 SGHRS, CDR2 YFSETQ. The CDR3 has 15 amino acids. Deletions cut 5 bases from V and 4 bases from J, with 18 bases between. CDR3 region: CASSPTGQFSTEAFF. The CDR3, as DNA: TGCGCCAGCAGTCCAACAGGACAGTTTTCCACTGAAGCTTTCTTT. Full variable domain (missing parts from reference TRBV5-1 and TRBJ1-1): KAGVTQTPRYLIKTRGQQVTLSCSPISGHRSVSWYQQTPGQGLQFLFEYFSETQRNKGNFPGRFSGRQFSNSRSEMNVSTLELGDSALYLCASSPTGQFSTEAFFGQGTRLTVV.

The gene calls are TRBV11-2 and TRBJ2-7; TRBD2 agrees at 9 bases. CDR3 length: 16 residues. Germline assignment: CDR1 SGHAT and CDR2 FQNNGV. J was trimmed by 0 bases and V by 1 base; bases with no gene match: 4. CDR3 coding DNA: TGTGCCAGCAGCTTAGCTGGGACTAGCATCTCCTACGAGCAGTACTTC. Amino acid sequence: CASSLAGTSISYEQYF.

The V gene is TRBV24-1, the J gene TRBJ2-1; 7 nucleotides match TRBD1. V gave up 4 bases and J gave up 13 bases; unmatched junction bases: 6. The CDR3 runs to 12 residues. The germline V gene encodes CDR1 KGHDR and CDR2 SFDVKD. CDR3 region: CATSDPRQGQFF. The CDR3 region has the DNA TGTGCCACCAGTGACCCCCGACAGGGTCAGTTCTTC.

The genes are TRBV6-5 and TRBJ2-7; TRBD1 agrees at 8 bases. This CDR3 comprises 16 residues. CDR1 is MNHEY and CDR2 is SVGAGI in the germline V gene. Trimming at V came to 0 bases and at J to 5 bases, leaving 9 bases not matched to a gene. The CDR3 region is CASSYSGQGAVDEQYF. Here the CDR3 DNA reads TGTGCCAGCAGTTACTCGGGGCAGGGGGCAGTCGACGAGCAGTACTTC.

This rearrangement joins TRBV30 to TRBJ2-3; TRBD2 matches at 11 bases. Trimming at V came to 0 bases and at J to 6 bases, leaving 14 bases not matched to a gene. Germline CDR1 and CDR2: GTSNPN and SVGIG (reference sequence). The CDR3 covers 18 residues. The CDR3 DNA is TGTGCCTGGAGTGTAAGATCTCTAGCGGGGGGAGGATCGGATACGCAGTATTTT. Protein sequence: CAWSVRSLAGGGSDTQYF.

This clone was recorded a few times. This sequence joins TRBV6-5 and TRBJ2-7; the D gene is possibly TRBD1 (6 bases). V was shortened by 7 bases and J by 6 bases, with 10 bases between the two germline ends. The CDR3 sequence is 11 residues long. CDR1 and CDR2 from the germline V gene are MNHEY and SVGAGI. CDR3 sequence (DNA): TGTGCCAGCACCCAGGGGAGCGAGCAGTACTTC. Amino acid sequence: CASTQGSEQYF.

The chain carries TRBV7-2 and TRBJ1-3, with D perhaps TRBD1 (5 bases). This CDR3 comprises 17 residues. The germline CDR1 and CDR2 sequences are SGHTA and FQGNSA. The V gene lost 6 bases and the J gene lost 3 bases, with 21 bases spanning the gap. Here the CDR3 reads CASRSGGGGVGGNTIYF. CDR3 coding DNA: TGTGCCAGCAGATCCGGAGGTGGGGGGGTCGGTGGAAACACCATATATTTT.